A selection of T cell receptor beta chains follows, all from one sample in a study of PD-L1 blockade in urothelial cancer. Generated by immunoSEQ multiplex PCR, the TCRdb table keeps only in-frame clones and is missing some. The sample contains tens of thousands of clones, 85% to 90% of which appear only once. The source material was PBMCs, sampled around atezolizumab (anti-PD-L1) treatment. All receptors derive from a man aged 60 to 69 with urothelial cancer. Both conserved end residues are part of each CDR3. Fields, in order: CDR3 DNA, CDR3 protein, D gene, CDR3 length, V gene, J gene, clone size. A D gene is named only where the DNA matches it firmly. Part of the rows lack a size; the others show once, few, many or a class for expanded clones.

CDR3 DNA: TGCGCCAGCAGCTCCGACAGGGCATCGGATACGCAGTATTTT
CDR3 protein: CASSSDRASDTQYF
D gene: TRBD1
CDR3 length: 14
V gene: TRBV5-1
J gene: TRBJ2-3
clone size: NA

CDR3 DNA: TGTGCCAGCAGCCCTGACAGGGGGCGTGAGCAGTACTTC
CDR3 protein: CASSPDRGREQYF
D gene: TRBD1
CDR3 length: 13
V gene: TRBV7-2
J gene: TRBJ2-7
clone size: NA

CDR3 DNA: TGTGCCAGCAGCCAAGATGTCCGACAGGGCAAGAGCTCTGGAAACACCATATATTTT
CDR3 protein: CASSQDVRQGKSSGNTIYF
D gene: TRBD1
CDR3 length: 19
V gene: TRBV4-2
J gene: TRBJ1-3
clone size: NA

CDR3 DNA: TGCGCCAGCAGCTTGGCCCGTTCGTCGGAAAACATTCAGTACTTC
CDR3 protein: CASSLARSSENIQYF
D gene: NA
CDR3 length: 15
V gene: TRBV5-1
J gene: TRBJ2-4
clone size: once

CDR3 DNA: TGTGCCAGCAGCTTAGCAAGCGGGGGTTACAATGAGCAGTTCTTC
CDR3 protein: CASSLASGGYNEQFF
D gene: TRBD2
CDR3 length: 15
V gene: TRBV7-8
J gene: TRBJ2-1
clone size: NA

CDR3 DNA: TGTGCCAGCAGCTTAGCCACTGCCACCTACAATGAGCAGTTCTTC
CDR3 protein: CASSLATATYNEQFF
D gene: NA
CDR3 length: 15
V gene: TRBV7-2
J gene: TRBJ2-1
clone size: NA

CDR3 DNA: TGTGCCAGCAGTGAATTAGGACAGGCAACAGGTGAGCAGTTCTTC
CDR3 protein: CASSELGQATGEQFF
D gene: TRBD1
CDR3 length: 15
V gene: TRBV2
J gene: TRBJ2-1
clone size: NA

CDR3 DNA: TGTGCCAGCTCACCACCTTACGGCGAGCAGTACTTC
CDR3 protein: CASSPPYGEQYF
D gene: NA
CDR3 length: 12
V gene: TRBV18
J gene: TRBJ2-7
clone size: NA

CDR3 DNA: TGCGCCAGCAGCCCCATCGGTATCATGCGAACAGATACGCAGTATTTT
CDR3 protein: CASSPIGIMRTDTQYF
D gene: NA
CDR3 length: 16
V gene: TRBV4-1
J gene: TRBJ2-3
clone size: NA

CDR3 DNA: TGTGCCAGCAGCCTCATTCGAACAGGGGACCCTGGGGCCAACGTCCTGACTTTC
CDR3 protein: CASSLIRTGDPGANVLTF
D gene: TRBD1
CDR3 length: 18
V gene: TRBV5-6
J gene: TRBJ2-6
clone size: NA

CDR3 DNA: TGTGCCAGCAGCGGCCGGGACAGGGGGCATAGCGGCTCCTACGAGCAGTACTTC
CDR3 protein: CASSGRDRGHSGSYEQYF
D gene: TRBD1
CDR3 length: 18
V gene: TRBV9
J gene: TRBJ2-7
clone size: NA

CDR3 DNA: TGTGCCAGCAGTTACTATACTAGCGGGAGTTACAATGAGCAGTTCTTC
CDR3 protein: CASSYYTSGSYNEQFF
D gene: TRBD2
CDR3 length: 16
V gene: TRBV6-6
J gene: TRBJ2-1
clone size: once

CDR3 DNA: TGTGCCAGCAGCCAAGCGCGGCAGAATAATTCACCCCTCCACTTT
CDR3 protein: CASSQARQNNSPLHF
D gene: NA
CDR3 length: 15
V gene: TRBV4-2
J gene: TRBJ1-6
clone size: NA

CDR3 DNA: TGTGCCAGCAGCCCGCGGTCCGGGAACACCGGGGAGCTGTTTTTT
CDR3 protein: CASSPRSGNTGELFF
D gene: NA
CDR3 length: 15
V gene: TRBV7-8
J gene: TRBJ2-2
clone size: NA

CDR3 DNA: TGTGCCAGCAGTCCACTCCGGGACAGGGGGCCAGATACGCAGTATTTT
CDR3 protein: CASSPLRDRGPDTQYF
D gene: TRBD1
CDR3 length: 16
V gene: TRBV28
J gene: TRBJ2-3
clone size: NA

CDR3 DNA: TGCAGCGTTGTGGGACAGGCGGGGGTGAACACTGAAGCTTTCTTT
CDR3 protein: CSVVGQAGVNTEAFF
D gene: TRBD1
CDR3 length: 15
V gene: TRBV29-1
J gene: TRBJ1-1
clone size: few

CDR3 DNA: TGTGCCAGCAGCTTACCGACGGGGAACACTGAAGCTTTCTTT
CDR3 protein: CASSLPTGNTEAFF
D gene: NA
CDR3 length: 14
V gene: TRBV7-6
J gene: TRBJ1-1
clone size: NA

CDR3 DNA: TGTGCCAGCAGCTTGGCTAGCGGGGGCCACACAGATACGCAGTATTTT
CDR3 protein: CASSLASGGHTDTQYF
D gene: TRBD2
CDR3 length: 16
V gene: TRBV5-4
J gene: TRBJ2-3
clone size: NA

CDR3 DNA: TGTGCCACGGCTGGGGGGGAGGGGAGCACAGATACGCAGTATTTT
CDR3 protein: CATAGGEGSTDTQYF
D gene: TRBD2
CDR3 length: 15
V gene: TRBV10-3
J gene: TRBJ2-3
clone size: NA

CDR3 DNA: TGCGCCAGCAGCCAGGGACAGGATCTGGCTGAAGCTTTCTTT
CDR3 protein: CASSQGQDLAEAFF
D gene: TRBD1
CDR3 length: 14
V gene: TRBV5-1
J gene: TRBJ1-1
clone size: NA

CDR3 DNA: TGTGCCACCAGCCCCAGGTTGGGGGCCCTGACAGATACGCAGTATTTT
CDR3 protein: CATSPRLGALTDTQYF
D gene: NA
CDR3 length: 16
V gene: TRBV15
J gene: TRBJ2-3
clone size: once

CDR3 DNA: TGTGCCAGCAGCATTAGCGGGACTCCCGCGGATACGCAGTATTTT
CDR3 protein: CASSISGTPADTQYF
D gene: TRBD2
CDR3 length: 15
V gene: TRBV7-6
J gene: TRBJ2-3
clone size: NA

CDR3 DNA: TGCGCCAGCAGCATCGGGCTAGCGGGAGACGTTTTCGATGAGCAGTTCTTC
CDR3 protein: CASSIGLAGDVFDEQFF
D gene: TRBD2
CDR3 length: 17
V gene: TRBV5-1
J gene: TRBJ2-1
clone size: NA

CDR3 DNA: TGCGCCAGCAGCTTGGAGGGGCAGGGGGTGACAGATACGCAGTATTTT
CDR3 protein: CASSLEGQGVTDTQYF
D gene: TRBD1
CDR3 length: 16
V gene: TRBV5-1
J gene: TRBJ2-3
clone size: NA

CDR3 DNA: TGTGCCAGCAGCTGGTCCTCTAGCGGGATATGGAATGAGCAGTTCTTC
CDR3 protein: CASSWSSSGIWNEQFF
D gene: TRBD2
CDR3 length: 16
V gene: TRBV5-8
J gene: TRBJ2-1
clone size: NA

CDR3 DNA: TGTGCCAGCAGTTTGGGGGCGGGAGGGGACCAAGAGACCCAGTACTTC
CDR3 protein: CASSLGAGGDQETQYF
D gene: TRBD2
CDR3 length: 16
V gene: TRBV28
J gene: TRBJ2-5
clone size: NA

CDR3 DNA: TGTGCCAGCAGCCACCGGGACAGGGGGGACTATGGCTACACCTTC
CDR3 protein: CASSHRDRGDYGYTF
D gene: TRBD1
CDR3 length: 15
V gene: TRBV7-8
J gene: TRBJ1-2
clone size: NA

CDR3 DNA: TGCGCCAGCAGCTTGGCACAGGGCGGTAACTATGGCTACACCTTC
CDR3 protein: CASSLAQGGNYGYTF
D gene: NA
CDR3 length: 15
V gene: TRBV5-1
J gene: TRBJ1-2
clone size: NA

CDR3 DNA: TGTGCCAGCAGCTTAGCCCCGGGACAGATAAACTCTGGGGCCAACGTCCTGACTTTC
CDR3 protein: CASSLAPGQINSGANVLTF
D gene: TRBD1
CDR3 length: 19
V gene: TRBV7-6
J gene: TRBJ2-6
clone size: NA

CDR3 DNA: TGTGCCAGCAGTGAAAACGTGGCGGGGGCGAGCACAGATACGCAGTATTTT
CDR3 protein: CASSENVAGASTDTQYF
D gene: NA
CDR3 length: 17
V gene: TRBV2
J gene: TRBJ2-3
clone size: NA

CDR3 DNA: TGTGCCAGCAGCGTAGGGGTACAGCAAGAGACCCAGTACTTC
CDR3 protein: CASSVGVQQETQYF
D gene: NA
CDR3 length: 14
V gene: TRBV9
J gene: TRBJ2-5
clone size: NA

CDR3 DNA: TGTGCCAGCAGCTTCGGAGGGGGGGCAAGCTCTGGAAACACCATATATTTT
CDR3 protein: CASSFGGGASSGNTIYF
D gene: NA
CDR3 length: 17
V gene: TRBV7-6
J gene: TRBJ1-3
clone size: once

CDR3 DNA: TGTGCCAGCAGCTGGCAGGGGAGTGGGGCCAACGTCCTGACTTTC
CDR3 protein: CASSWQGSGANVLTF
D gene: NA
CDR3 length: 15
V gene: TRBV7-3
J gene: TRBJ2-6
clone size: once

CDR3 DNA: TGTGCCACACAGGGACTAAACTACGAGCAGTACTTC
CDR3 protein: CATQGLNYEQYF
D gene: NA
CDR3 length: 12
V gene: TRBV10-3
J gene: TRBJ2-7
clone size: NA

CDR3 DNA: TGTGCCAGCAGCGAACCGGGACAGGCCTTCTCAGGCAATTCACCCCTCCACTTT
CDR3 protein: CASSEPGQAFSGNSPLHF
D gene: TRBD1
CDR3 length: 18
V gene: TRBV5-4
J gene: TRBJ1-6
clone size: NA

CDR3 DNA: TGTGCCACCAGCAGAGAGAAACAGAGGAACACTGAAGCTTTCTTT
CDR3 protein: CATSREKQRNTEAFF
D gene: NA
CDR3 length: 15
V gene: TRBV15
J gene: TRBJ1-1
clone size: NA

CDR3 DNA: TGCGCCAGCAGCTTGGAGGGAGGACGGCAGAACACTGAAGCTTTCTTT
CDR3 protein: CASSLEGGRQNTEAFF
D gene: NA
CDR3 length: 16
V gene: TRBV5-1
J gene: TRBJ1-1
clone size: NA

CDR3 DNA: TGCAGCGCCCACGGGACAGGGGACTATGGCTACACCTTC
CDR3 protein: CSAHGTGDYGYTF
D gene: TRBD1
CDR3 length: 13
V gene: TRBV29-1
J gene: TRBJ1-2
clone size: NA

CDR3 DNA: TGTGCCTGGACGGTCAACACTGAAGCTTTCTTT
CDR3 protein: CAWTVNTEAFF
D gene: NA
CDR3 length: 11
V gene: TRBV30
J gene: TRBJ1-1
clone size: NA

CDR3 DNA: TGTGCCACCAGCAGGGCCTCGGGAGGAGAGACCCAGTACTTC
CDR3 protein: CATSRASGGETQYF
D gene: TRBD2
CDR3 length: 14
V gene: TRBV15
J gene: TRBJ2-5
clone size: NA

CDR3 DNA: TGCGCCAGCAGCCAAGAACGTACCGGGCCCCAGCATTTT
CDR3 protein: CASSQERTGPQHF
D gene: NA
CDR3 length: 13
V gene: TRBV4-3
J gene: TRBJ1-5
clone size: NA

CDR3 DNA: TGCGCCAGCAGTGACCCCGGGACTAGCTTAGATACGCAGTATTTT
CDR3 protein: CASSDPGTSLDTQYF
D gene: TRBD2
CDR3 length: 15
V gene: TRBV10-1
J gene: TRBJ2-3
clone size: NA

CDR3 DNA: TGTGCCAGCAGTAAAGGACAGGGGTTTAACACCGGGGAGCTGTTTTTT
CDR3 protein: CASSKGQGFNTGELFF
D gene: TRBD1
CDR3 length: 16
V gene: TRBV11-3
J gene: TRBJ2-2
clone size: NA

CDR3 DNA: TGTGCCAGCAGCGTAGAGGATTGGGGGGGCGGCTATGGCTACACCTTC
CDR3 protein: CASSVEDWGGGYGYTF
D gene: NA
CDR3 length: 16
V gene: TRBV9
J gene: TRBJ1-2
clone size: NA

CDR3 DNA: TGCGCCAGCAGCCAAGATGACAGTAGATTCAGTGAAGCTTTCTTT
CDR3 protein: CASSQDDSRFSEAFF
D gene: NA
CDR3 length: 15
V gene: TRBV4-3
J gene: TRBJ1-1
clone size: NA

CDR3 DNA: TGTGCCAGCAGCTCACGTCAGGGCAATGAGCAGTTCTTC
CDR3 protein: CASSSRQGNEQFF
D gene: NA
CDR3 length: 13
V gene: TRBV7-3
J gene: TRBJ2-1
clone size: NA

CDR3 DNA: TGTGCCAGCAGCACGGGGGGTCTAGCGCTTACTAGCACAGATACGCAGTATTTT
CDR3 protein: CASSTGGLALTSTDTQYF
D gene: TRBD2
CDR3 length: 18
V gene: TRBV7-2
J gene: TRBJ2-3
clone size: NA

CDR3 DNA: TGCGCCAGCAGCCACCGGACCGGAGGAAACGAGCAGTACTTC
CDR3 protein: CASSHRTGGNEQYF
D gene: NA
CDR3 length: 14
V gene: TRBV4-3
J gene: TRBJ2-7
clone size: once

CDR3 DNA: TGCGCCAGCAGCTTAGCAGGGGGCCCCATCTACGAGCAGTACTTC
CDR3 protein: CASSLAGGPIYEQYF
D gene: TRBD1
CDR3 length: 15
V gene: TRBV5-1
J gene: TRBJ2-7
clone size: NA

CDR3 DNA: TGTGCCAGCAGCATACGGGGGGGTAGCACAGATACGCAGTATTTT
CDR3 protein: CASSIRGGSTDTQYF
D gene: TRBD2
CDR3 length: 15
V gene: TRBV9
J gene: TRBJ2-3
clone size: NA

CDR3 DNA: TGTGCCAGCAGTTACGCGAGCTCCTACGAGCAGTACTTC
CDR3 protein: CASSYASSYEQYF
D gene: NA
CDR3 length: 13
V gene: TRBV6-5
J gene: TRBJ2-7
clone size: NA

CDR3 DNA: TGTGCCAGCAGCTTAGACAGGACAGGGATCTACGAGCAGTACTTC
CDR3 protein: CASSLDRTGIYEQYF
D gene: TRBD1
CDR3 length: 15
V gene: TRBV11-2
J gene: TRBJ2-7
clone size: NA

CDR3 DNA: TGTGCCTGGACCCCGGTCCGGGGTTATAATTCACCCCTCCACTTT
CDR3 protein: CAWTPVRGYNSPLHF
D gene: NA
CDR3 length: 15
V gene: TRBV30
J gene: TRBJ1-6
clone size: NA